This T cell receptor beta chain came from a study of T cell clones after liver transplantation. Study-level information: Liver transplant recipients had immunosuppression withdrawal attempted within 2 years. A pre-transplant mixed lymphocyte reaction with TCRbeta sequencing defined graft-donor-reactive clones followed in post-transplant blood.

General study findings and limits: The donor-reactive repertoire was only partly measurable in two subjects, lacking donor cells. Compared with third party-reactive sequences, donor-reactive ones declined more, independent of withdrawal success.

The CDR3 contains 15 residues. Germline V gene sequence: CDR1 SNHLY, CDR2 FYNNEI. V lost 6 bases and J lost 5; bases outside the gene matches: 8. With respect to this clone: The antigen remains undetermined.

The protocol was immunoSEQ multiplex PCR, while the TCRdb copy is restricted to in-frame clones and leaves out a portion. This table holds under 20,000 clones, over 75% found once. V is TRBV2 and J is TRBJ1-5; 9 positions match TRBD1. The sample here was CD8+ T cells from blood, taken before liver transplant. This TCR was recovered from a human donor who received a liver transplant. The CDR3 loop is CASSPGQGMDQPQHF. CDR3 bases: TGTGCCAGCAGCCCTGGACAGGGGATGGATCAGCCCCAGCATTTT.